These 3 T cell receptor beta chains came from one sample sequenced in a study of beta chain features in type 1 diabetes. The whole isolated RNA underwent reverse transcription, so sequencing captured expressed TCRB transcripts. Only in-frame clones appear in the TCRdb table, and some are missing; sequencing was by immunoSEQ multiplex PCR. The table includes 900,000 or so clones, around a sixth detected once. Sequencing was carried out using naive CD4+ T cells from blood. These receptors were taken from a woman under 30 in good health.

The chain couples TRBV7-6 to TRBJ2-7; D might be TRBD2 (5 bases). This CDR3 is 16 amino acids long. Germline loops: CDR1 SGHVS, CDR2 FNYEAQ. V lost 1 base and J 0 bases, leaving 13 bases between the germline ends. CDR3 sequence: CASSLDWAAGSYEQYF. Written as DNA, the CDR3 is TGTGCCAGCAGCTTAGATTGGGCGGCGGGCTCCTACGAGCAGTACTTC.

The chain is built from TRBV10-3 and TRBJ2-3; the D call may be TRBD1 or TRBD2 (5 bases each). CDR1 is ENHRY and CDR2 is SYGVKD in the germline V gene. The CDR3 extends over 14 amino acids. The V and J ends lost 6 bases and 2 bases respectively, with 12 bases between them. The CDR3 here is CAIRPGAVTDTQYF. CDR3 DNA sequence: TGTGCCATCAGACCCGGGGCCGTCACAGATACGCAGTATTTT.

There are a few counts of this clone. V and J are TRBV7-8 and TRBJ1-5, with 9 bases matching TRBD1. J gave up 13 bases and V 1 base, and 11 bases lay outside the gene matches. Germline V gene sequence: CDR1 SGHVS, CDR2 FQNEAQ. CDR3 length: 15 residues. CDR3 nucleotide sequence: TGTGCCAGCAGCTTAGGGAGGGACAGGGCTCTTCCGCAGCATTTT. The encoded protein is CASSLGRDRALPQHF.